This T cell receptor beta chain originates from a study of long-term antiretroviral therapy in people with HIV. The authors ran the immunoSEQ assay, v3.0, at survey level. Measured with immunoSEQ multiplex PCR; TCRdb has only the in-frame clones, and not every one. The sample comprises 25,000 to 35,000 clones, about 94% of which are singletons, and about 6.4% rests with the top ten. Trimming took off 0 bases at V and 1 base at J, with 13 bases between the two ends. The CDR3 consists of 17 residues. CDR1 and CDR2 from the germline V gene are SNHLY and FYNNEI. J is TRBJ1-5 and V is TRBV2; possibly TRBD1 for D (6 bases). The clonotype was recovered from a woman between 35 and 50 years old with HIV. Source: unsorted PBMCs, taken around 6.5 years after starting antiretroviral therapy. The CDR3: CASSEARGGPSNQPQHF. Here the CDR3 DNA reads TGTGCCAGCAGTGAAGCCAGGGGCGGGCCCAGCAATCAGCCCCAGCATTTT.